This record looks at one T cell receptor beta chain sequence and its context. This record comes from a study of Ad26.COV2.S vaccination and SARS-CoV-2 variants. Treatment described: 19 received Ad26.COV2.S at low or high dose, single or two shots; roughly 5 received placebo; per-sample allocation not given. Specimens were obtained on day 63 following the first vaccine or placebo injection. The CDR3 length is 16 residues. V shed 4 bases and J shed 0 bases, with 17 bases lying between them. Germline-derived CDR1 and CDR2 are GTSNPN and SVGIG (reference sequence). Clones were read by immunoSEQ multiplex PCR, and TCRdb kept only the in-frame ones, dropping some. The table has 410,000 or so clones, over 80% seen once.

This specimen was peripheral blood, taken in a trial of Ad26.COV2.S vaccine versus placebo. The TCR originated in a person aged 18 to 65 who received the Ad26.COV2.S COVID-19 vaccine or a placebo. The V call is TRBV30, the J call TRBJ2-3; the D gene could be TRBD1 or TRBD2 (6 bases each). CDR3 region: CAWTAEGGTSTDTQYF. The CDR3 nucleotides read TGTGCCTGGACTGCCGAGGGGGGAACTAGCACAGATACGCAGTATTTT.